Shown below are 23 T cell receptor beta chains from a single sample sequenced in a study of blood T cell repertoires in COVID-19. Sequencing used immunoSEQ multiplex PCR; TCRdb keeps in-frame clones, though not all of them. The sample includes 250,000 to 350,000 clones, approximately 92% of them seen just once. The sample consisted of PBMCs or T cells enriched from blood (not recorded which). The receptors were gathered from a woman younger than 30 who had recovered from COVID-19.

V usage is TRBV7-6 and J usage is TRBJ2-1, with a possible D match to TRBD1 (5 bases). CDR1 is SGHVS, CDR2 FNYEAQ, per germline. This CDR3 comprises 16 residues. Trimming cost V 2 bases and J 4 bases, with 15 bases left between them. DNA for the CDR3: TGTGCCAGCAGCTTAATGTCTGGGGCCGCTTACAATGAGCAGTTCTTC. It specifies CASSLMSGAAYNEQFF.

Here the CDR3 DNA reads TGTGCCAGCAGCGCTCAGACAGGGGGTTTGTCACCCCTCCACTTT. Translation: CASSAQTGGLSPLHF. This chain links TRBV9 with TRBJ1-6, with 9 nucleotides matching TRBD1. Germline loops: CDR1 SGDLS, CDR2 YYNGEE. J lost 10 bases, V lost 3 bases, and 8 bases had no gene match. This CDR3 has 15 residues.

J is TRBJ2-5 and V is TRBV9; D is undetermined. Germline CDR1 is SGDLS and CDR2 is YYNGEE. Trimming removed 5 bases from V and 4 bases from J, with 6 bases in between. The CDR3 sequence is 11 residues long. The CDR3 here is CASREPETQYF. The CDR3 bases are TGTGCCAGCAGGGAGCCAGAGACCCAGTACTTC.

V gene TRBV7-3 combines with J gene TRBJ2-1; D might be TRBD2 (6 bases). Trimming pared 5 bases from V and 7 bases from J, leaving 12 bases between. The CDR3 runs to 13 residues. CDR1 SGHTA and CDR2 FQGTGA come from the germline V gene. The CDR3 DNA follows: TGTGCCAGCAGCCCCCCTGGAGGGAATGAGCAGTTCTTC. Its translation: CASSPPGGNEQFF.

In nucleotides, the CDR3 is TGTGCCAGCAGGAATCGGCGGAATCTAGCCAAAAACATTCAGTACTTC. Translation: CASRNRRNLAKNIQYF. The V gene is TRBV11-2, the J gene TRBJ2-4; D not certain. V lost 6 bases to trimming and J lost 0 bases, with 15 bases between them. The length of the CDR3 is 16 residues. Per germline, CDR1 SGHAT and CDR2 FQNNGV.

The J gene is TRBJ2-7, the V gene TRBV28; weak D call: TRBD1 (6 bases). The ends were cut back, 3 bases at V and 7 bases at J, with 16 bases in the middle. CDR1 is MDHEN, CDR2 SYDVKM, per germline. The CDR3 covers 14 residues. The CDR3 protein is CASSFMGADREQYF. CDR3 bases: TGTGCCAGCAGTTTTATGGGGGCTGATCGAGAGCAGTACTTC.

The J gene is TRBJ1-1, the V gene TRBV14; D unclear. The CDR3 totals 14 residues. Looked up from germline, CDR1 is SGHDN and CDR2 is FVKESK. V was clipped by 7 bases and J by 1 base, with 13 bases between them. In DNA form, the CDR3 reads TGTGCCAGCACCATCTTTGGAGGGAACACTGAAGCTTTCTTT. It yields the protein CASTIFGGNTEAFF.

The gene calls are TRBV2 and TRBJ1-2, with 8 bases aligning to TRBD1. V was pared by 6 bases and J by 5 bases, with 11 bases of the junction left unmatched. This CDR3 has 15 amino acids. CDR1 is SNHLY, CDR2 FYNNEI, per germline. The CDR3 reads CASRERTGNGYGYTF. In DNA, the CDR3 is TGTGCCAGCAGAGAACGGACAGGGAATGGGTATGGCTACACCTTC. Variable domain in full (rest from reference TRBV2 and TRBJ1-2): EPEVTQTPSHQVTQMGQEVILRCVPISNHLYFYWYRQILGQKVEFLVSFYNNEISEKSEIFDDQFSVERPDGSNFTLKIRSTKLEDSAMYFCASRERTGNGYGYTFGSGTRLTVV.

CDR3 region: CASSYDGQGVAEQYF. CDR3 DNA sequence: TGTGCCAGCAGCTACGACGGACAGGGGGTAGCAGAGCAGTACTTC. This chain joins TRBV2 and TRBJ2-7, with 10 nucleotides matching TRBD1. Germline loops: CDR1 SNHLY, CDR2 FYNNEI. This CDR3 contains 15 residues. Trimming removed 6 bases from V and 7 bases from J; junction bases left unmatched: 12.

The J gene is TRBJ2-7, the V gene TRBV13, with 9 positions matching TRBD1. The CDR3 is made up of 16 amino acids. Losses at the gene ends were 4 bases for V and 5 bases for J; bases not matched to a gene: 12. Germline CDR1 reads PRHDT; CDR2 reads FYEKMQ (reference sequence). The DNA of the CDR3 is TGTGCCAGCAGCTCCGCCGTGGCACAGGGGGCCAACGAGCAGTACTTC. Residues: CASSSAVAQGANEQYF.

This chain links TRBV6-5 with TRBJ1-6; no reliable D call. Germline loops: CDR1 MNHEY, CDR2 SVGAGI. CDR3 length: 14 amino acids. Trimming left V 0 bases short and J 5 bases short, with 5 bases between. CDR3 DNA: TGTGCCAGCAGTTACTCGTCTCATAATTCACCCCTCCACTTT. Translation gives CASSYSSHNSPLHF.

This chain joins TRBV7-3 and TRBJ2-3, with 12 bases matching TRBD2. The junction had 12 bases not matched to a gene; V was cut back by 2 bases and J by 9 bases. CDR1 is SGHTA, CDR2 FQGTGA, per germline. This CDR3 spans 17 amino acids. The CDR3 loop is CASSLGPLASGGATQYF. The DNA for the CDR3 is TGTGCCAGCAGCTTAGGCCCCCTGGCTAGCGGGGGGGCCACGCAGTATTTT. Full variable domain (rest looked up from reference TRBV7-3 and TRBJ2-3): GAGVSQTPSNKVTEKGKYVELRCDPISGHTALYWYRQSLGQGPEFLIYFQGTGAADDSGLPNDRFFAVRPEGSVSTLKIQRTERGDSAVYLCASSLGPLASGGATQYFGPGTRLTVL.

The J gene is TRBJ1-2, the V gene TRBV19; TRBD1 aligns across 11 bases. Germline V gene data show CDR1 as LNHDA and CDR2 as SQIVND (reference sequence). V dropped 3 bases and J dropped 2; count of bases not matched to a gene: 5. CDR3 length: 16 residues. The CDR3, as DNA: TGTGCCAGTAGTATGCCGAGGACAGGGGGCAACTATGGCTACACCTTC. This translates into CASSMPRTGGNYGYTF.

The V call is TRBV7-8, the J call TRBJ2-7; perhaps TRBD1 as D (5 bases). V lost 4 bases, J lost 5 bases, and 15 bases lay in between. The CDR3 covers 14 residues. The germline gives CDR1 SGHVS, CDR2 FQNEAQ. The CDR3 sequence is CASSSRGHPDEQYF. The CDR3 DNA sequence: TGTGCCAGCAGCTCGCGAGGACACCCTGACGAGCAGTACTTC.

The rearrangement uses TRBV18 and TRBJ2-7; perhaps TRBD1 as D (6 bases). Germline CDR1 KGHSH, CDR2 LQKENI. CDR3 length equals 14 residues. V lost 6 bases and J 2 bases, leaving 14 bases between the germline ends. The CDR3 protein is CASSQRQETYEQYF. CDR3 DNA: TGTGCCAGCTCCCAGAGACAGGAGACCTACGAGCAGTACTTC.

This chain connects TRBV5-4 to TRBJ2-1; 14 positions agree with TRBD2. Trimming removed 0 bases from V and 9 bases from J; junction bases left unmatched: 8. CDR3 length: 17 amino acids. The germline CDR1 and CDR2 sequences are SGHNT and YYREEE (reference sequence). As DNA, the CDR3 is TGTGCCAGCAGCTTGGGGGTAGGGACTAGCGGGGGTTCTGAGCAGTTCTTC. Its translation is CASSLGVGTSGGSEQFF.

The V gene is TRBV27, the J gene TRBJ1-6; D remains ambiguous. CDR1 is MNHEY, CDR2 SMNVEV, per germline (reference sequence). The CDR3 is 14 amino acids. Deletions cut 3 bases from V and 3 bases from J, with 6 bases between. The CDR3 DNA follows: TGTGCCAGCAGTTTGGGGAGCTATAATTCACCCCTCCACTTT. Its translation is CASSLGSYNSPLHF.

The rearrangement uses TRBV19 and TRBJ2-5, with 13 bases aligning to TRBD2. The germline CDR1 and CDR2 sequences are LNHDA and SQIVND (reference sequence). J gave up 5 bases and V 6 bases, and 9 bases lay outside the gene matches. This CDR3 is 16 amino acids long. The CDR3 DNA reads as TGTGCCAGTAGCCACTTTACTAGCGGGGGGGTGGAGACCCAGTACTTC. This codes for CASSHFTSGGVETQYF.

CDR3: CSVVPGTSGGAHQETQYF. The CDR3 DNA reads as TGCAGCGTTGTCCCTGGGACTAGCGGGGGGGCCCACCAAGAGACCCAGTACTTC. This sequence joins TRBV29-1 and TRBJ2-5, with 16 bases identical to TRBD2. The CDR3 loop spans 18 amino acids. V lost 4 bases to trimming and J lost 0 bases; unmatched junction nucleotides: 8. Per germline, CDR1 SQVTM and CDR2 ANQGSEA.

This clone appeared once. CDR3 in amino acids: CASSRQGVTGANVLTF. In DNA form, the CDR3 reads TGTGCCAGTAGCAGACAGGGGGTCACTGGGGCCAACGTCCTGACTTTC. The rearrangement joins TRBV19 to TRBJ2-6, with 9 bases matching TRBD1. CDR3 length equals 16 residues. V lost 6 bases, J lost 2 bases, and 5 bases stayed unmatched. Germline V gene data show CDR1 as LNHDA and CDR2 as SQIVND (reference sequence).

This chain uses TRBV19 with TRBJ2-5; 8 bases line up with TRBD1. After removal of 5 bases from V and 0 bases from J, the junction contained 8 bases not matched to a gene. The CDR3 spans 16 residues. Germline-derived CDR1 and CDR2 are LNHDA and SQIVND (reference sequence). The CDR3 coding sequence is TGTGCCAGTAGTGGACGACAGGGGACGTACCAAGAGACCCAGTACTTC. It codes for CASSGRQGTYQETQYF.

This chain joins TRBV29-1 and TRBJ2-2, with D perhaps TRBD1 (6 bases). V lost 6 bases to trimming and J lost 3 bases, with 11 bases between them. From germline, CDR1 is SQVTM and CDR2 ANQGSEA. CDR3 length: 13 amino acids. The CDR3 region is CSVTGPYTGELFF. CDR3 DNA: TGCAGCGTGACAGGTCCCTACACCGGGGAGCTGTTTTTT.

The chain couples TRBV5-1 to TRBJ1-1, with 10 bases identical to TRBD1. Unmatched junction bases numbered 15, after V lost 7 bases and J lost 6 bases. This CDR3 spans 16 amino acids. Germline values: CDR1 SGHRS, CDR2 YFSETQ. DNA of the CDR3: TGCGCCAGCTCCCGGGGACAGGGGTTGGTGGGCGCTGAAGCTTTCTTT. This gives the protein CASSRGQGLVGAEAFF.